This T cell receptor beta chain was identified during a study of CD4 T cells in relation to SARS-CoV-2 and coronaviruses. This clone appeared a single time. Its antigen is undetermined. Libraries were prepared by immunoSEQ multiplex PCR; TCRdb keeps only in-frame clonotypes and omits some of them. The sample includes about 36,000 clones, about 80% of them seen just once. Trimming took 0 bases from V and 6 from J, leaving 13 bases between them. CDR3 length equals 14 residues. Germline assignment: CDR1 SGHRS and CDR2 YFSETQ. The chain has TRBV5-1 and TRBJ2-7; D gene ambiguous. The TCR was taken from an adult with COVID-19. Sequencing input: naive CD4+ T cells from PBMCs, cultured in vitro. The subset was: naive CD4+ T cells isolated by negative enrichment. CDR3 sequence reads: CASSLESVYSEQYF. CDR3 DNA sequence: TGCGCCAGCAGCTTGGAGTCGGTTTACTCCGAGCAGTACTTC.